This record looks at one TCR beta chain sequence and its context. No antigen is known for it. The input lacks base qualities; no much larger clone sits a single base away. The cohort comprised nearly 30 patients with locally advanced or metastatic urothelial carcinoma treated at Memorial Sloan Kettering on a trial protocol. Peripheral blood mononuclear cells were collected pretreatment and during treatment, at between 1 and 8 total time points per patient. The Qiagen DNeasy Blood extraction kit was used to purify genomic DNA from total PBMCs and tumor samples. Collected pretreatment and during treatment, PBMCs were isolated and stored as previously described. The data originate from a study of PD-L1 blockade in urothelial cancer listed by TCRdb under 2017. Regarding the research as a whole: Therapy was started at some point between 2013 and 2015 for all patients, and atezolizumab 1,200 mg was administered intravenously every 3 weeks. About 90% of the roughly 29 patients were identified as males with urothelial cancer of bladder origin, and a prior smoking history was reported by 18 of 29 patients. An ECOG performance status of 0 or 1 was recorded for the patients, and 0 to 3 prior chemotherapy regimens had been received by the patients. Blood samples were analyzed at two time points: 3 weeks after treatment start (second dose) and 6 weeks after treatment start. Blood samples yielded a median of around 150,000 T cells and 65,000 to 95,000 unique TCRs, with median clonality approximately 0.08. The study was an exploratory multi-omic analysis of somatic, immune and clinical correlates of response to PD-L1 blockade with atezolizumab in urothelial cancer. Pretreatment tumor samples, along with matched peripheral blood serially collected before and after atezolizumab treatment, were subjected to TCR sequencing. Durable clinical benefit was defined as a progression-free survival longer than 6 months, and TCR features were additionally tested against progression-free survival and overall survival. In the same patients who had TCR sequencing, pretreatment tumors also underwent whole exome sequencing and RNA sequencing. Nine patients reached durable clinical benefit, while 20 patients did not. Around 30 patients had pretreatment blood TCR-seq, about 24 had at least one posttreatment blood collection, and about 24 had tumor TCR-seq.

The germline V end is reduced by 3 bases and the J end by 5 bases; junction bases left unmatched: 5. Via the germline V gene (reference sequence), CDR1 is LNHDA and CDR2 SQIVND. The CDR3 holds 16 amino acids from the cysteine to the phenylalanine. CDR3 DNA only is kept here, 48 bases in frame from base 1. What the study reported, not specific to this receptor: Greater expansion of tumor-associated TCR clones in peripheral blood 3 weeks after the start of treatment was observed in patients with durable benefit (n ≈ 22, p = 0.022). Because the sample size was small (n = 29) and many of the analyses were exploratory, the results are meant to be hypothesis-generating. Improved progression-free and overall survival was associated with having pretreatment peripheral blood TCR clonality below the median.

Synthetic TCR analog templates were spiked into each PCR to estimate absolute template abundance from read counts. The immunoSEQ assay used bias-controlled V and J gene primers to amplify TCRbeta CDR3 regions from genomic DNA. Sequencing of rearranged TCRbeta segments was done at approximately 20X coverage. As for the authors' bioinformatics: Sequencing errors were corrected by clustering, and CDR3s were annotated against IMGT so that V, D and J genes could be assigned. Only productive TCRbeta rearrangements were used in downstream analyses, excluding out-of-frame or stop-codon sequences. Clonality was computed as one minus Shannon entropy normalized by the log of the number of unique productive sequences. Fisher's exact test with Benjamini-Hochberg correction, using a cutoff of adjusted p below 0.01, was how clones that differed between time points or between blood and tumor were identified. TCRdb obtained this table from immuneACCESS and retained in-frame rearrangements with V and J assigned. These tables miss some clones; where compared with another copy, unresolved V genes account for less than half of the shortfall, and the remainder is unexplained. V and J calls and clone size come straight from that table; D and trimming were deduced from the DNA. The sample contains 30,000 to 40,000 clones, 80% to 95% of them found a single time. The top ten hold approximately 8.8% of the sample.

Recombination linked TRBV19 to TRBJ2-5; 14 central nucleotides agree with TRBD2. The clonotype comes from a man between 65 and 85 years old with urothelial cancer. The sequences come from PBMCs, collected around atezolizumab (anti-PD-L1) treatment. The DNA sequence reads TGTGCCAGTAGTATCCCGGGACTAGCGGGAGTTGAGACCCAGTACTTC. Translation gives CASSIPGLAGVETQYF.